This T cell receptor beta chain was recorded in a study of blood T cell repertoires in COVID-19. Study overall: Sites in the United States, Italy and Spain provided acute and convalescent COVID-19 samples. The cDNA or gDNA used as material had been derived from T cells, B-cell-depleted T cells, or PBMCs.

J gave up 10 bases and V 6 bases, and 7 bases lay outside the gene matches. Germline V CDR1 and CDR2: ENHRY, SYGVKD. The CDR3 is made up of 14 amino acids. Original processing methods: How many nucleated cells were present was estimated from reference gene primer amplification. Produced via immunoSEQ multiplex PCR; TCRdb's table is partial and in-frame only. V and J calls and clone size are as listed in that table; D and trimming were resolved from the DNA. Among roughly 38,000 clones listed, roughly nine tenths were seen once. This TCR came from a man aged 45-65 years with active COVID-19. The specimen sequenced was peripheral blood. This sequence joins TRBV10-3 and TRBJ2-1, with 12 positions matching TRBD2. CDR3 bases: TGTGCCATCAGGAGACTAGCGGGAGAAAGGGAGCAGTTCTTC. This codes for CAIRRLAGEREQFF.